Each of the 15 T cell receptor beta chains below was sequenced from the same sample in a study of cytomegalovirus exposure and HLA in healthy donors. The PCR contained 60 Vbeta and 13 Jbeta primers. Clones were sequenced by immunoSEQ multiplex PCR, and TCRdb holds only the in-frame ones, with some missing. This table has about 160,000 clones, around four fifths appearing once. Sequenced input: PBMCs. These receptor sequences come from a man aged 45 to 65 in good health and CMV-seropositive.

J is TRBJ2-7 and V is TRBV28; 9 bases match TRBD1. The CDR3 consists of 15 residues. The germline V gene has CDR1 MDHEN and CDR2 SYDVKM. Trimming removed 1 base from V and 5 bases from J; junction bases left unmatched: 6. CDR3 amino acids: CASSLFRTGANEQYF. CDR3 DNA: TGTGCCAGCAGTTTATTCCGGACAGGGGCAAACGAGCAGTACTTC.

The chain recombines TRBV18 with TRBJ1-2; TRBD1 matches 8 bases. The V gene end was trimmed by 6 bases and the J gene end by 4 bases; junction bases not matched to a gene: 7. The CDR3 is 14 residues long. Germline V gene sequence: CDR1 KGHSH, CDR2 LQKENI. DNA for the CDR3: TGTGCCAGCTCCCAAGGACAGGGTGGCTATGGCTACACCTTC. Translation gives CASSQGQGGYGYTF.

This clone was counted between two and nine times. This rearrangement joins TRBV6-5 to TRBJ2-7, with TRBD2 as a possible D gene (5 bases). CDR1 MNHEY and CDR2 SVGAGI come from the germline V gene. Trimming left V 6 bases short and J 4 bases short, with 16 bases between. The CDR3 runs 14 residues. DNA of the CDR3: TGTGCCAGCAGCTTGTCCCGGGGAACGTACGAGCAGTACTTC. Translation: CASSLSRGTYEQYF.

V usage is TRBV28 and J usage is TRBJ1-2; D may be TRBD1 (5 bases). Germline-derived CDR1 and CDR2 are MDHEN and SYDVKM. V lost 6 bases and J 8 bases, leaving 16 bases between the germline ends. The CDR3 spans 13 residues. CDR3 bases: TGTGCCAGCAGCTCCGACAGAACTAACGGCTACACCTTC. It encodes CASSSDRTNGYTF.

About this clone: Other nucleotide sequences in the sample specify the same CDR3. CDR3 bases: TGTGCCAGCAGCTTAGGAACAGGGACCTACGAGCAGTACTTC. This encodes CASSLGTGTYEQYF. The chain links TRBV7-2 to TRBJ2-7; possible D gene TRBD1, 6 bases. The germline CDR1 and CDR2 sequences are SGHTA and FQGNSA. Trimming removed 1 base at V and 2 bases at J, with 9 bases between. The CDR3 runs 14 residues.

This chain connects TRBV28 to TRBJ1-2; possible D gene TRBD1, 5 bases. Germline-derived CDR1 and CDR2 are MDHEN and SYDVKM. The CDR3 runs 13 residues. Trimming removed 6 bases at V and 1 base at J, with 9 bases between. The CDR3, as DNA: TGTGCCAGCAGCACAGGTTTTAACTATGGCTACACCTTC. Its protein is CASSTGFNYGYTF.

This CDR3 reads CASSKSYGYTF. The CDR3 DNA reads TGTGCCAGCAGCAAGAGCTATGGCTACACCTTC. The rearrangement joins TRBV28 to TRBJ1-2, with D unresolved. The CDR3 loop spans 11 amino acids. Between the trimmed V and J ends, which lost 6 bases and 4 bases, there was a span of 6 bases. The germline CDR1 and CDR2 sequences are MDHEN and SYDVKM.

The CDR3 region is CASSVVGVPNYGYTF. For the CDR3, the DNA is TGTGCCAGCAGCGTAGTTGGAGTACCTAACTATGGCTACACCTTC. The rearrangement joins TRBV9 to TRBJ1-2; D uncertain. Germline V gives CDR1 SGDLS, CDR2 YYNGEE. Trimming took off 0 bases at V and 0 bases at J, with 9 bases between the two ends. The CDR3 loop spans 15 amino acids.

Only a few counts were recorded for this clone. The CDR3 sequence: CASIRRGDRGSYEQYF. CDR3 DNA sequence: TGTGCCAGCATCCGAAGGGGGGACAGGGGCTCCTACGAGCAGTACTTC. The chain employs TRBV6-6 and TRBJ2-7, with 10 bases fitting TRBD1. CDR3 size: 16 residues. The V and J ends lost 7 bases and 0 bases, in that order; junction bases with no gene match: 9. Per germline, CDR1 MNHNY and CDR2 SVGAGI (reference sequence).

The V call is TRBV9, the J call TRBJ2-5; perhaps TRBD2 as D (6 bases). The germline V and J ends were trimmed by 1 base and 2 bases, with 15 bases remaining between them. CDR1 SGDLS and CDR2 YYNGEE come from the germline V gene. The CDR3 spans 16 residues. CDR3 residues: CASSVSTGTLQETQYF. CDR3 nucleotide sequence: TGTGCCAGCAGCGTATCAACCGGGACTTTACAAGAGACCCAGTACTTC. The complete variable domain, with remaining parts taken from reference TRBV9 and TRBJ2-5, reads DSGVTQTPKHLITATGQRVTLRCSPRSGDLSVYWYQQSLDQGLQFLIQYYNGEERAKGNILERFSAQQFPDLHSELNLSSLELGDSALYFCASSVSTGTLQETQYFGPGTRLLVL.

J is TRBJ2-7 and V is TRBV29-1, with D possibly being TRBD1 (6 bases). Germline V gives CDR1 SQVTM, CDR2 ANQGSEA. Trimming cost V 0 bases and J 7 bases, with 13 bases left between them. This CDR3 contains 13 residues. CDR3 DNA sequence: TGCAGCGTTGAAGATCCTAGGGGGACAGAGCAGTACTTC. Translation gives CSVEDPRGTEQYF.

The V call is TRBV29-1, the J call TRBJ2-1, with D perhaps matching TRBD1 (5 bases). The CDR3 covers 15 residues. V was trimmed by 3 bases and J by 2 bases, leaving 14 bases between them. From germline, CDR1 is SQVTM and CDR2 ANQGSEA. CDR3 nucleotides: TGCAGCGTTGATCTGGCAGGGATTCCCTACAATGAGCAGTTCTTC. Residues: CSVDLAGIPYNEQFF.

This clone was seen just once. The chain uses TRBV6-6 and TRBJ1-6; a weak D match, TRBD1 (6 bases). V was clipped by 6 bases and J by 7 bases, with 16 bases between them. This CDR3 has 15 amino acids. Germline V gene data show CDR1 as MNHNY and CDR2 as SVGAGI (reference sequence). CDR3 in DNA: TGTGCCAGCAGAGACAGGATCACAGGGAATTCACCCCTCCACTTT. Translated: CASRDRITGNSPLHF.

This chain joins TRBV4-3 and TRBJ1-6; TRBD1 matches at 9 bases. Germline trimming cut 4 bases from V and 9 bases from J; bases unmatched to any gene: 7. The CDR3 consists of 15 residues. Germline CDR1 is LGHNA and CDR2 is YSLEER. CDR3 DNA: TGCGCCAGCAGCCGGGGACAGGGAGAGAGTTCACCCCTCCACTTT. Protein product: CASSRGQGESSPLHF.

V gene TRBV6-4 combines with J gene TRBJ1-1; 7 bases match TRBD1. The CDR3 spans 15 residues. Germline CDR1 and CDR2: MRHNA and SNTAGT. J gave up 4 bases and V 6 bases, and 11 bases lay outside the gene matches. The CDR3 DNA reads TGTGCCAGCAGGACCGATGGGGCAGGGGGCACTGAAGCTTTCTTT. Translating gives CASRTDGAGGTEAFF.